The source of this T cell receptor beta chain is a study of T cell responses to AZD1222 COVID-19 vaccine. Study-wide points: Possibly, clonal diversity was underestimated; donors were largely white British and included more females. Unmutated variant regions reportedly attract nearly half of all spike-specific TCRs. Dominant at 160-218 and 743-854, vaccine-associated CD4 TCRs also spanned spike.

Clones were read by immunoSEQ multiplex PCR, and TCRdb kept only the in-frame ones, dropping some. The repertoire holds 180,000 or so clones, roughly 94% seen once, with approximately 0.6% in the top ten. In germline, CDR1 is SGHRS, CDR2 YFSETQ. The V and J ends lost 4 bases and 6 bases respectively, with 13 bases between them. The CDR3 sequence is 13 residues long. Regarding this clone: Antigen specificity is unknown.

The source is an adult in good health. The rearrangement joins TRBV5-1 to TRBJ1-2, with D perhaps TRBD1 (6 bases). The sample consisted of peripheral blood, taken on day 0 of AZD1222 vaccination. CDR3 nucleotide sequence: TGCGCCAGCAGCCAGGGGCGGTTAAATGGCTACACCTTC. Residues: CASSQGRLNGYTF.